The 23 T cell receptor beta chains below were found in one sample sequenced in a study of vaccination and CD4 T cells after COVID-19. The Oncomine TCR Beta short-read assay sequenced DNA from cultured CD4+ T cells. TCRdb analysed the PCR reads with MiXCR anew, one entry per CDR3 protein. The sample records about 21,000 distinct CDR3 sequences, roughly 34% being singletons. Specified treatment: approximately 10-day PBMC culture with coronavirus spike peptide pools or control peptides (ViraFEST assay). Antigens for these TCRs are unknown. This specimen consisted of CD4+ T cells from blood, cultured in vitro, obtained before SARS-CoV-2 vaccination. The receptors come from a human donor who had recovered from COVID-19.

The V and J genes are TRBV2 and TRBJ1-2; D is uncertain. The CDR3 contains 12 residues. The V gene's germline CDR1 is SNHLY and CDR2 FYNNEI. The V end was cut by 7 bases, the J end by 3 bases, with 9 bases between. The CDR3 sequence is CASKPDDYGYTF. For the CDR3, the DNA is TGTGCCAGCAAGCCGGACGACTATGGCTACACCTTC.

This clonotype was observed a few times. This chain uses TRBV7-2 with TRBJ1-2; TRBD1 agrees at 9 bases. J lost 4 bases, V lost 4 bases, and 10 bases had no gene match. This CDR3 has 16 amino acids. Germline CDR1 is SGHTA and CDR2 is FQGNSA. CDR3 loop: CASSSSGTGRIYGYTF. The CDR3 DNA sequence: TGTGCCAGCAGCTCCTCCGGGACAGGGAGAATCTATGGCTACACCTTC.

The CDR3 sequence: CASRGQGPSNQPQHF. The DNA of the CDR3 is TGTGCCAGCAGGGGACAGGGTCCAAGCAATCAGCCCCAGCATTTT. The V gene is TRBV6-1, the J gene TRBJ1-5; 9 bases map to TRBD1. V was pared by 6 bases and J by 1 base, with 4 bases of the junction left unmatched. Germline V CDR1 and CDR2: MNHNS, SASEGT. The CDR3 extends over 15 amino acids.

This chain uses TRBV6-1 with TRBJ2-3; 12 nucleotides match TRBD2. Trimming at V came to 6 bases and at J to 5 bases, leaving 9 bases not matched to a gene. The CDR3 has 16 residues. Germline CDR1 MNHNS, CDR2 SASEGT. CDR3: CASRPLAGGPIDTQYF. The CDR3 region has the DNA TGTGCCAGCAGGCCTCTAGCGGGGGGGCCTATAGATACGCAGTATTTT.

J is TRBJ1-6 and V is TRBV5-6; no definite D call. V was trimmed by 4 bases and J by 2 bases, leaving 7 bases between them. This CDR3 is built from 14 residues. Germline assignment: CDR1 SGHDT and CDR2 YYEEEE. CDR3 loop: CASSHMAYNSPLHF. CDR3 DNA: TGTGCCAGCAGCCATATGGCCTATAATTCACCCCTCCACTTT.

The chain couples TRBV19 to TRBJ2-1; a possible D gene is TRBD2 (5 bases). Trimming took off 9 bases at V and 2 bases at J, with 26 bases between the two ends. Germline CDR1 is LNHDA and CDR2 is SQIVND (reference sequence). This CDR3 contains 18 residues. The DNA of the CDR3 is TGTGCCAGCAATGAGAACCCTCGGTGGACTCCCACCTACAATGAGCAGTTCTTC. The encoded protein is CASNENPRWTPTYNEQFF.

This clonotype was found a few times. This chain connects TRBV19 to TRBJ1-2; tentatively, D is TRBD1 (5 bases). V was pared by 4 bases and J by 8 bases, with 14 bases between. Germline V gene sequence: CDR1 LNHDA, CDR2 SQIVND (reference sequence). CDR3 length: 13 residues. CDR3 protein: CASSRGKGAGYTF. CDR3 nucleotide sequence: TGTGCCAGTAGTAGAGGGAAAGGGGCCGGCTACACCTTC.

This clonotype has more than one count but fewer than ten. V gene TRBV7-8 combines with J gene TRBJ1-1; D is perhaps TRBD1 (5 bases). The V end lost 4 bases, the J end lost 1 base, and 16 bases lay between the germline ends. This CDR3 has 16 residues. Germline V lookup: CDR1 SGHVS, CDR2 FQNEAQ. DNA of the CDR3: TGTGCCAGCAGCTCCGTAAGGGGCATACGGAACACTGAAGCTTTCTTT. This translates into CASSSVRGIRNTEAFF.

The chain combines TRBV5-1 with TRBJ1-1; D gene unclear. Trimming cost V 4 bases and J 4 bases, with 17 bases left between them. CDR3 length: 15 residues. CDR1 is SGHRS, CDR2 YFSETQ, per germline. The CDR3: CASSTGVGMLTEAFF. CDR3 coding DNA: TGCGCCAGCAGCACTGGGGTCGGGATGCTCACTGAAGCTTTCTTT.

CDR3 bases: TGTGCCAGCAGCCCGACAGGGAATCGAGAGACCCAGTACTTC. Its protein product is CASSPTGNRETQYF. This rearrangement joins TRBV5-5 to TRBJ2-5, with 7 bases aligning to TRBD1. After removal of 4 bases from V and 4 bases from J, the junction contained 7 bases not matched to a gene. From germline, CDR1 is SGHKS and CDR2 YYEKEE (reference sequence). CDR3 length: 14 amino acids.

This clonotype was seen more than once but under ten times. The chain has TRBV28 and TRBJ1-2; no clear D gene. With 9 bases removed from V and 4 bases from J, the gap between germline ends came to 9 bases. This CDR3 is 11 amino acids long. CDR1 is MDHEN, CDR2 SYDVKM, per germline. The CDR3 here is CASLVGYGYTF. CDR3 in DNA: TGTGCCAGTTTAGTAGGCTATGGCTACACCTTC.

This clonotype was observed a few times. This chain uses TRBV7-2 with TRBJ2-5; a possible D gene is TRBD2 (6 bases). The germline V gene encodes CDR1 SGHTA and CDR2 FQGNSA. The CDR3 spans 16 residues. V lost 5 bases, J lost 1 base, and 17 bases lay in between. As DNA, the CDR3 is TGTGCCAGCAGCCAAAACCGCTGGAGGGCCCAAGAGACCCAGTACTTC. Protein product: CASSQNRWRAQETQYF. The full variable domain, with the rest looked up from reference TRBV7-2 and TRBJ2-5, is GAGVSQSPSNKVTEKGKDVELRCDPISGHTALYWYRQSLGQGLEFLIYFQGNSAPDKSGLPSDRFSAERTGGSVSTLTIQRTQQEDSAVYLCASSQNRWRAQETQYFGPGTRLLVL.

V gene TRBV7-2 combines with J gene TRBJ1-1; unclear D gene. V was pared by 2 bases and J by 0 bases, with 7 bases between. Germline CDR1 reads SGHTA; CDR2 reads FQGNSA. The CDR3 extends over 14 amino acids. CDR3 region: CASSLSRMNTEAFF. The CDR3 DNA follows: TGTGCCAGCAGCTTAAGTCGTATGAACACTGAAGCTTTCTTT.

This clonotype was seen once. J is TRBJ2-2 and V is TRBV2; D is ambiguous. Per germline, CDR1 SNHLY and CDR2 FYNNEI. Trimming removed 4 bases at V and 6 bases at J, with 15 bases between. This CDR3 has 15 residues. This CDR3 is CASSGISNQAGELFF. CDR3 DNA: TGTGCCAGCAGTGGGATTAGCAACCAGGCCGGGGAGCTGTTTTTT.

The chain has TRBV28 and TRBJ2-5; D not resolved. The CDR3 has 15 residues. Germline-derived CDR1 and CDR2 are MDHEN and SYDVKM. V lost 3 bases and J lost 1, with 12 bases in between. CDR3 in DNA: TGTGCCAGCAGTTTGGTCAGGTCTGGCCAAGAGACCCAGTACTTC. It translates to CASSLVRSGQETQYF.

Remarks on this clonotype: Its ends do not fully match the called genes, so a read error is possible. This sequence joins TRBV7-9 and TRBJ1-4; D may be TRBD1 (6 bases). CDR3 length: 18 amino acids. Germline V CDR1 and CDR2: SEHNR, FQNEAQ (reference sequence). The CDR3 region is CASSPSGGHRTRNEKLFF. In nucleotides, the CDR3 is TGCGCCAGCAGCCCCTCTGGGGGACACCGCACGAGAAATGAAAAACTGTTTTTT.

This sequence joins TRBV6-1 and TRBJ1-1; TRBD1 agrees at 11 bases. The CDR3 is 13 residues long. Germline V gene sequence: CDR1 MNHNS, CDR2 SASEGT. After removal of 3 bases from V and 10 bases from J, the junction contained 4 bases not matched to a gene. The CDR3 region is CASSDRDRGGAFF. CDR3 coding DNA: TGTGCCAGCAGTGATAGGGACAGGGGGGGAGCTTTCTTT.

This clonotype has more than one count but fewer than ten. The chain recombines TRBV20-1 with TRBJ2-3, with D unresolved. Trimming took 2 bases from V and 6 from J, leaving 12 bases between them. This CDR3 region has 13 residues. CDR1 is DFQATT and CDR2 is SNEGSKA in the germline V gene (reference sequence). The CDR3 loop is CSARRLPRDTQYF. In DNA, the CDR3 is TGCAGTGCTAGACGGCTCCCGCGGGATACGCAGTATTTT.

The CDR3 spells CASSLVPPTGYTRETQYF. CDR3 bases: TGTGCCAGCAGCTTAGTACCCCCTACCGGGTATACTAGGGAGACCCAGTACTTC. V and J are TRBV7-2 and TRBJ2-5, with D perhaps matching TRBD2 (5 bases). The germline gives CDR1 SGHTA, CDR2 FQGNSA. Trimming shortened V by 1 base and J by 5 bases, and 23 bases separated the two germline ends. The CDR3 is made up of 18 amino acids. Together with reference TRBV7-2 and TRBJ2-5, the CDR3 gives the full variable domain: GAGVSQSPSNKVTEKGKDVELRCDPISGHTALYWYRQSLGQGLEFLIYFQGNSAPDKSGLPSDRFSAERTGGSVSTLTIQRTQQEDSAVYLCASSLVPPTGYTRETQYFGPGTRLLVL.

The gene calls are TRBV7-2 and TRBJ1-1; the D gene is possibly TRBD1 (5 bases). Germline V gene sequence: CDR1 SGHTA, CDR2 FQGNSA. This CDR3 has 15 residues. Trimming left V 0 bases short and J 5 bases short, with 13 bases between. This CDR3 reads CASSLAVGGGTEAFF. The CDR3 DNA sequence: TGTGCCAGCAGCTTAGCGGTCGGGGGAGGTACTGAAGCTTTCTTT.

This chain joins TRBV7-3 and TRBJ2-2; D remains unclear. V lost 0 bases to trimming and J lost 1 base, with 3 bases between them. From germline, CDR1 is SGHTA and CDR2 FQGTGA. The CDR3 sequence is 14 residues long. DNA of the CDR3: TGTGCCAGCAGCTTAACTGTGAACACCGGGGAGCTGTTTTTT. It codes for CASSLTVNTGELFF.

Sample share makes this clonotype medium-sized (0.01 to 0.1%). The chain links TRBV6-5 to TRBJ1-5, with unresolved D. V lost 3 bases, J lost 4 bases, and 19 bases lay in between. The CDR3 loop spans 17 amino acids. Germline V gene data show CDR1 as MNHEY and CDR2 as SVGAGI. CDR3 DNA: TGTGCCAGCAGTTATTCTTCATATCGGTTCCCTAATCAGCCCCAGCATTTT. It encodes CASSYSSYRFPNQPQHF.

The gene calls are TRBV11-3 and TRBJ2-1; D is uncertain. Germline V gene lookup returns CDR1 SGHNT and CDR2 YENEEA. CDR3 length equals 17 residues. V was pared by 1 base and J by 0 bases, with 13 bases between. CDR3 protein: CASSLVDAFSSYNEQFF. CDR3 sequence (DNA): TGTGCCAGCAGCTTAGTGGATGCTTTTAGCTCCTACAATGAGCAGTTCTTC. Drawing the rest from reference TRBV11-3 and TRBJ2-1, the complete variable domain is EAGVVQSPRYKIIEKKQPVAFWCNPISGHNTLYWYLQNLGQGPELLIRYENEEAVDDSQLPKDRFSAERLKGVDSTLKIQPAELGDSAVYLCASSLVDAFSSYNEQFFGPGTRLTVL.